The clone carrying this TCR beta chain was seen just once. Its antigen is still unknown. This sample is part of a study of OX40 agonist ivuxolimab in advanced cancers. Study-wide findings and caveats: Relatively little clonal expansion, among the lowest observed, appeared in partial responders at 0.1-3.0 mg/kg.

Assay used: immunoSEQ multiplex PCR; TCRdb lists only in-frame clones, some missing. This sample has about 140,000 clones, with 75% to 95% found just once. Germline V lookup: CDR1 SGHRS, CDR2 YFSETQ. This CDR3 comprises 16 residues. V lost 1 base and J lost 0, with 11 bases in between. The origin of this receptor is an adult with an advanced solid tumor such as melanoma, head and neck, liver or kidney cancer. This sample comprised CD4+ or CD8+ T cells sorted from blood, obtained in a trial of the OX40 agonist ivuxolimab. This chain uses TRBV5-1 with TRBJ2-1; D unclear. Written as DNA, the CDR3 is TGCGCCAGCAGCTTGACGGGCCAGCCCTCCTACAATGAGCAGTTCTTC. The encoded protein is CASSLTGQPSYNEQFF.